One TCR beta chain is described in this entry. Its target is not known. Sequence data for DNA of cultured CD4+ T cells were generated by the Oncomine TCR Beta short-read assay. TCRdb fed the PCR reads into MiXCR, producing one record per CDR3 protein. The sample lists roughly 15,000 distinct CDR3 sequences; 59% were seen once. The data are from a study of vaccination and CD4 T cells after COVID-19. The wider study: Six men and four women formed the convalescents, two being Hispanic. Cellular stimulation was performed using overlapping spike peptides derived from SARS-CoV-2, HCoV-NL63, HCoV-OC43 and HCoV-229E. General study findings and limits: Median SARS-CoV-2-reactive clonotype numbers went up from around 20 to 38, but not significantly.

The CDR3 length is 15 residues. In germline, CDR1 is SGHAT, CDR2 FQNNGV. V lost 5 bases to trimming and J lost 1 base, with 15 bases between them. Noted treatment: roughly ten-day PBMC culture with coronavirus spike peptide pools or control peptides (ViraFEST assay). CD4+ T cells were isolated by negative selection after roughly 9 days of culture. Here the sequenced sample was CD4+ T cells from blood, cultured in vitro, taken after SARS-CoV-2 vaccination. The TCR was taken from a human donor who had recovered from COVID-19. The V and J genes are TRBV11-2 and TRBJ2-7, with D perhaps being TRBD1 or TRBD2 (5 bases each). CDR3 sequence reads: CASSLTLGPSYEQYF. The CDR3 nucleotides are TGTGCCAGCAGCCTCACGTTGGGACCATCCTACGAGCAGTACTTC.